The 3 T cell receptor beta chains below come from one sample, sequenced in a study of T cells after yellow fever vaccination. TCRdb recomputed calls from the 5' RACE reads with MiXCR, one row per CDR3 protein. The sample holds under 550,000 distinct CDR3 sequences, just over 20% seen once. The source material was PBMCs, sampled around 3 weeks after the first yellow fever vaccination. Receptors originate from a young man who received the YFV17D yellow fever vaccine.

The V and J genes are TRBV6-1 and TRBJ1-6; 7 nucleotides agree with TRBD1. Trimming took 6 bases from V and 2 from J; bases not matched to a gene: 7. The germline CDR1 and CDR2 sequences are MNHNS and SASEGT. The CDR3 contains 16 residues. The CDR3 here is CASSLRQGPYNSPLHF. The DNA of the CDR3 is TGTGCCAGCAGCCTTCGACAGGGACCCTATAATTCACCCCTCCACTTT.

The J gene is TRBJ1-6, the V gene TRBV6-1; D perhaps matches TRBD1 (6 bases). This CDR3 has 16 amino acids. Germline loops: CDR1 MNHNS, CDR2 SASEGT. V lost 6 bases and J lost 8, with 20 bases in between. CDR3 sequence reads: CASSQWTVGMDSPLHF. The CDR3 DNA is TGTGCCAGCAGCCAATGGACAGTCGGCATGGATTCACCCCTCCACTTT.

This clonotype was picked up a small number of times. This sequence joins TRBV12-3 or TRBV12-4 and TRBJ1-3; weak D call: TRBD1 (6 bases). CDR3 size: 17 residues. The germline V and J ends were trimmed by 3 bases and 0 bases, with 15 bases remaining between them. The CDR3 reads CASSLGPRGYSGNTIYF. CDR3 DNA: TGTGCCAGCAGTTTGGGACCCAGGGGATACTCTGGAAACACCATATATTTT.